This entry concerns a single T cell receptor (beta chain). The data were taken from a study of shared T cell receptors in the human thymus. There are 15 residues in the CDR3. Per germline, CDR1 WSHSY and CDR2 SAAADI. Trimming removed 5 bases from V and 4 bases from J, with 14 bases in between. Libraries were prepared by immunoSEQ multiplex PCR; TCRdb keeps only in-frame clonotypes and omits some of them. The sample has 700,000 or so clones, 70% to 90% seen once. The sample also formed part of further work on human thymus T cells.

The source is a girl in the first two years of life with a congenital heart defect. This chain joins TRBV10-2 and TRBJ1-4; D is ambiguous. Sequencing was performed on thymocytes. The CDR3 DNA reads as TGCGCCAGCAGTAGTTTCCGCCAGGATAATGAAAAACTGTTTTTT. The encoded protein is CASSSFRQDNEKLFF.